This TCR beta chain was obtained from a study of T cell repertoires in cytomegalovirus infection. Study-level findings and limits: Cumulative frequency (of public TCR beta family members) identified carriers of CMV plus the relevant HLA. Clonotype analysis showed dominance of the ex vivo response by HLA-C-restricted CMV-specific TCR beta clonotypes.

Germline V gene data show CDR1 as MDHEN and CDR2 as SYDVKM. This CDR3 has 11 residues. V was cut by 4 bases and J by 5 bases, with 6 bases left in between. TCRdb reprocessed the reads with MiXCR, giving one entry per CDR3 protein. There are about 740,000 distinct CDR3 sequences in the sample; roughly 36% occur only once, and roughly 18% lies in the top ten. This clonotype was counted a few times. Its antigen is not known. This sequence originates from a human donor in good health (CMV status not recorded). Some clones in this sample may be carry-over from other donors' samples. Sequenced here: cultured PBMCs, sampled from culture after CMV antigen stimulation. This rearrangement joins TRBV28 to TRBJ2-7; D is ambiguous. The DNA for the CDR3 is TGTGCCAGCAGTTACAGCCACGAGCAGTACTTC. The encoded protein is CASSYSHEQYF.